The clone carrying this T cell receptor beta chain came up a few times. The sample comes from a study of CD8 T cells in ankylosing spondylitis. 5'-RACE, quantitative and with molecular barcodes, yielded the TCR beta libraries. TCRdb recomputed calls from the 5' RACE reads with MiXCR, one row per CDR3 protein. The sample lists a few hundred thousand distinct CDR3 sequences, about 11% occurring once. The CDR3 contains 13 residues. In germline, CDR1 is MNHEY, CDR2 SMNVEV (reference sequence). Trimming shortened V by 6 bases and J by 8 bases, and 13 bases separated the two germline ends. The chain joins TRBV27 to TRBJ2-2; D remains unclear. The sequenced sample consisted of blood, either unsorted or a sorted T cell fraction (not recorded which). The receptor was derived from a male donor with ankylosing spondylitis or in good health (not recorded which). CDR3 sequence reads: CASSLSGRGELFF. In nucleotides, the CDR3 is TGTGCCAGCAGCCTCTCAGGTCGGGGGGAGCTGTTTTTT.